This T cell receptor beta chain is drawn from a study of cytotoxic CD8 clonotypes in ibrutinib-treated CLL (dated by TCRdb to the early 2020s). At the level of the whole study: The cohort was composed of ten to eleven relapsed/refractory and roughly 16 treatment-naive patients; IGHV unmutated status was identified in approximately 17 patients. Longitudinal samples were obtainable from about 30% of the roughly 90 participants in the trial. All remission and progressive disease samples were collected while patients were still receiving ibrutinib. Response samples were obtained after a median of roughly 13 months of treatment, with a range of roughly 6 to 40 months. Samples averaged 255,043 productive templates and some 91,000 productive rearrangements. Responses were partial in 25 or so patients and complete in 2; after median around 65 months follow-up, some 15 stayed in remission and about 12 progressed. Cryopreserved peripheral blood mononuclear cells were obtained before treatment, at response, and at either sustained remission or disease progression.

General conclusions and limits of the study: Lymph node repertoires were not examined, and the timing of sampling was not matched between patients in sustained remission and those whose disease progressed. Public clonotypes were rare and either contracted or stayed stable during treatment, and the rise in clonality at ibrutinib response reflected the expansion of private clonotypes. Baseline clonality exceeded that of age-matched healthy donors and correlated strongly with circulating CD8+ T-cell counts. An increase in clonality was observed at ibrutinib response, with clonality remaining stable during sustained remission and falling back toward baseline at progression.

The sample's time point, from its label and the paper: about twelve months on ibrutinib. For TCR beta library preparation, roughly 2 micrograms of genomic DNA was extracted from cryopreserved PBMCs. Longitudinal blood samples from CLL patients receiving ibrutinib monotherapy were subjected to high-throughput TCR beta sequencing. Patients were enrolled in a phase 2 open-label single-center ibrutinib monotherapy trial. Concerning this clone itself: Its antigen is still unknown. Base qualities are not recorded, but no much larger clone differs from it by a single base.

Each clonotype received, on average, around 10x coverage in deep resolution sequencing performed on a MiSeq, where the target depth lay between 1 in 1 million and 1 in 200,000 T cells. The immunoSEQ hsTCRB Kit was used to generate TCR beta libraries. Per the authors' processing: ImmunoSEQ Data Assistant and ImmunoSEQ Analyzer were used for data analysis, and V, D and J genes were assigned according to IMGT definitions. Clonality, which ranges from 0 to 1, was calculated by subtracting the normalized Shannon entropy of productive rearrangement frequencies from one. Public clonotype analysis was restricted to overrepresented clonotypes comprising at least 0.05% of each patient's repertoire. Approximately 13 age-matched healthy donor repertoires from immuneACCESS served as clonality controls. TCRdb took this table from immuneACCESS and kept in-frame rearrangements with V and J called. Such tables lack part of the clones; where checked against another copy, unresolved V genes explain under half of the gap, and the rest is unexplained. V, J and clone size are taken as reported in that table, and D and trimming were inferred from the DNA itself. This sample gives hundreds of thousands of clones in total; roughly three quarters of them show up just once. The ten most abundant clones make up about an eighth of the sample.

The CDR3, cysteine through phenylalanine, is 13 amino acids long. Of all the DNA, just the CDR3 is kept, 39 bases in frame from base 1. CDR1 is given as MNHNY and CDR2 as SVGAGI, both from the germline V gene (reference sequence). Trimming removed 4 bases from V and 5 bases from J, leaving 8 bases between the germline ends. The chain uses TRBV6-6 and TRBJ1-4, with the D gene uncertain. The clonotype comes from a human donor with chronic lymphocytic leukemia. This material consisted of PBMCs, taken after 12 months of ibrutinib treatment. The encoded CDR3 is CASSSPWNEKLFF. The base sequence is TGTGCCAGCAGTTCGCCCTGGAATGAAAAACTGTTTTTT.